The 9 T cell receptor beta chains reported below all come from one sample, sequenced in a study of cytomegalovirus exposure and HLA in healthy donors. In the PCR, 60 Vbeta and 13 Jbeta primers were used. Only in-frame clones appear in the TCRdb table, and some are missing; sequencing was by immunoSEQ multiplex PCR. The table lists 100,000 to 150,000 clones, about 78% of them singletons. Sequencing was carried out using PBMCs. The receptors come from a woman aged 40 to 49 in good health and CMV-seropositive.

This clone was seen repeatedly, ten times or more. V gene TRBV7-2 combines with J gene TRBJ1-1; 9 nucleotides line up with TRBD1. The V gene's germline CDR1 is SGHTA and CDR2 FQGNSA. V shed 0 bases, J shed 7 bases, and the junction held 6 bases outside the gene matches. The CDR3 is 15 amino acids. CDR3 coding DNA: TGTGCCAGCAGCTTAGCGGGACAGGGAGAGTTTGAAGCTTTCTTT. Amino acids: CASSLAGQGEFEAFF.

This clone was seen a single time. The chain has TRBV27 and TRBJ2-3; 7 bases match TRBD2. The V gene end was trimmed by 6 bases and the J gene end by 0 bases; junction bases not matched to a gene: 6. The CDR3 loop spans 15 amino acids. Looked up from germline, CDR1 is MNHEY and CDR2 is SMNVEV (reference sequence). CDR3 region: CASSPSGPSTDTQYF. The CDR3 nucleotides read TGTGCCAGCAGCCCTAGCGGCCCTAGCACAGATACGCAGTATTTT.

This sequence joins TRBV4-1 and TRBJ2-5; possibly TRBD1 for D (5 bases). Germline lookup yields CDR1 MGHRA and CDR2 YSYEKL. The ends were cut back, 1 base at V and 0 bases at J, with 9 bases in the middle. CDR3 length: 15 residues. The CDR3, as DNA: TGCGCCAGCAGCCAAGGGGGCAGCAACCAAGAGACCCAGTACTTC. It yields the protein CASSQGGSNQETQYF.

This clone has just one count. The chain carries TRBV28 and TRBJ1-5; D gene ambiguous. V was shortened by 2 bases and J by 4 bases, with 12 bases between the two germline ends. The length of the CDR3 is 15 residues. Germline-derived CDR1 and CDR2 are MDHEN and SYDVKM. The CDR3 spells CASSLVSAVNQPQHF. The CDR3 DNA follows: TGTGCCAGCAGTTTAGTCTCGGCGGTTAATCAGCCCCAGCATTTT. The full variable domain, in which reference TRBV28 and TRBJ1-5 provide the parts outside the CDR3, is DVKVTQSSRYLVKRTGEKVFLECVQDMDHENMFWYRQDPGLGLRLIYFSYDVKMKEKGDIPEGYSVSREKKERFSLILESASTNQTSMYLCASSLVSAVNQPQHFGDGTRLSIL.

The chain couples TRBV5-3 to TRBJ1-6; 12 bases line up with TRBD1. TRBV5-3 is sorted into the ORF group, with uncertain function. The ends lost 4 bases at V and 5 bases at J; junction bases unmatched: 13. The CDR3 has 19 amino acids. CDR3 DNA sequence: TGTGCCAGAAGCCTACCGGGACAGGGGGCGCGGGGGGATAATTCACCCCTCCACTTT. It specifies CARSLPGQGARGDNSPLHF.

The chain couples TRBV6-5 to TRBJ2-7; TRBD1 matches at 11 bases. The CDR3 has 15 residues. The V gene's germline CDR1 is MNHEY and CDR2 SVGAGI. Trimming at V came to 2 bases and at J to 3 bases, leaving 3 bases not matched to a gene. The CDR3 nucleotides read TGTGCCAGCAGTTACGGAGGGACAGGGGGCTACGAGCAGTACTTC. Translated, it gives CASSYGGTGGYEQYF.

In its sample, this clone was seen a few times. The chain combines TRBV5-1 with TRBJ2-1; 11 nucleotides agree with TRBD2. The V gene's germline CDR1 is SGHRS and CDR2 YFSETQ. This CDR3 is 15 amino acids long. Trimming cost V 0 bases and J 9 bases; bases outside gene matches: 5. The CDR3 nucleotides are TGCGCCAGCAGCTTGGTGACTAGCGGGGCGGGTGAGCAGTTCTTC. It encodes CASSLVTSGAGEQFF.

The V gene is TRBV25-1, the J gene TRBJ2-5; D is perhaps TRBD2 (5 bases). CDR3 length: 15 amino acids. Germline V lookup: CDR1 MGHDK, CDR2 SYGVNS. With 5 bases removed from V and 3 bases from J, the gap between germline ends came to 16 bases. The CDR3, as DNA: TGTGCCAGCAGTTACGGGGTGGGGTCCAAAGAGACCCAGTACTTC. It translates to CASSYGVGSKETQYF. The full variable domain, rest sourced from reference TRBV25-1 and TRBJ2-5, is EADIYQTPRYLVIGTGKKITLECSQTMGHDKMYWYQQDPGMELHLIHYSYGVNSTEKGDLSSESTVSRIRTEHFPLTLESARPSHTSQYLCASSYGVGSKETQYFGPGTRLLVL.

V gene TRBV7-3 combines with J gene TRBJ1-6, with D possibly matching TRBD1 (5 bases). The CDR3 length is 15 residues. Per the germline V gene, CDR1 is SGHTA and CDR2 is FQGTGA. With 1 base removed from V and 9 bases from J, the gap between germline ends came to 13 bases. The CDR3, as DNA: TGTGCCAGCAGCTTAATCGCGGGGCTTGGTTCACCCCTCCACTTT. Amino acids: CASSLIAGLGSPLHF.